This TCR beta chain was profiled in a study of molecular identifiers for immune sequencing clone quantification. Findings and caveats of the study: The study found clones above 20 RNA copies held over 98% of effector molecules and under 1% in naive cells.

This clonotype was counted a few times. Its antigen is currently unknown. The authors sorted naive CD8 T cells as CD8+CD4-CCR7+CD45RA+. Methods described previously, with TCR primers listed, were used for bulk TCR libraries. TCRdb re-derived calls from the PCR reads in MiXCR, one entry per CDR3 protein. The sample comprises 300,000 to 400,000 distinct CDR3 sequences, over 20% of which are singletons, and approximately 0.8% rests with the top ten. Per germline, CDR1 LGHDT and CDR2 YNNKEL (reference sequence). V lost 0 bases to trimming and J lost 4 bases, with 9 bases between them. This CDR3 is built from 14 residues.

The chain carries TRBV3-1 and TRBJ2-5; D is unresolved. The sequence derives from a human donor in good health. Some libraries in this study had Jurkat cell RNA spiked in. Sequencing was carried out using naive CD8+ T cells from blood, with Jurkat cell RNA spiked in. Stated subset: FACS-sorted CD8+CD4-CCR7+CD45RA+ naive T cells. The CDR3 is CASSQDVGVETQYF. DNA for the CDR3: TGTGCCAGCAGCCAAGATGTAGGAGTAGAGACCCAGTACTTC.